These 26 T cell receptor beta chains originate from one sample sequenced in a study of tumor and adjacent non-tumor tissue in lung cancer. The library came from three nested PCR rounds adapted from ARM-PCR protocols. Each CDR3 protein gets one entry after TCRdb re-called the multiplex PCR reads with MiXCR. The data show 90,000 to 110,000 distinct CDR3 sequences, 75% seen once. RNA was extracted from bulk tissue without any cell sorting. The sample was lung tumor tissue. The receptors were sampled from a woman aged 55 to 70 with non-small cell lung cancer.

Notes on this clonotype: Relative to the germline gene, one junction end is altered; a read error may explain this. This chain connects TRBV5-1 to TRBJ2-1, with TRBD2 matching over 12 bases. Germline-derived CDR1 and CDR2 are SGHRS and YFSETQ. The CDR3 has 15 amino acids. DNA for the CDR3: TGCGCCAGCAGCTCACTAGCGGGGGGAGACAAAGAGCAGTTGTTC. Translating it yields CASSSLAGGDKEQLF.

In this sample, this clonotype turned up once. Just one base apart from a much larger clone, this may be a read error. The V call is TRBV20-1, the J call TRBJ2-3, with TRBD2 matching over 10 bases. The germline gives CDR1 DFQATT, CDR2 SNEGSKA (reference sequence). The CDR3 loop spans 16 amino acids. The CDR3 nucleotides read TGCAGTGCTGGAGACACGGCTAGCGGGAGATGGGATACGCAGTATTTT. It encodes CSAGDTASGRWDTQYF.

This clonotype is a singleton in its sample. V gene TRBV4-3 combines with J gene TRBJ1-6, with a tentative D call TRBD1 (5 bases). The germline V and J ends were trimmed by 4 bases and 17 bases, with 24 bases remaining between them. This CDR3 comprises 15 residues. CDR1 and CDR2 (germline): LGHNA, YSLEER. The CDR3 spells CASSPGDRGNSLFHF. Written as DNA, the CDR3 is TGCGCCAGCAGCCCCGGGGATAGGGGAAATTCACTCTTCCACTTT.

With respect to this clonotype: Sequence at one end of the junction differs from germline and may be a read error. This chain links TRBV7-8 with TRBJ2-3; 11 bases are a match to TRBD2. This CDR3 spans 16 amino acids. Germline CDR1 reads SGHVS; CDR2 reads FQNEAQ. In DNA, the CDR3 is TGTGCGAGCAGCGAACTAGCGGGGGCTTCACACGGTATGCAGTATTTT. It is translated as CASSELAGASHGMQYF.

V gene TRBV5-4 combines with J gene TRBJ2-3; D uncertain. This CDR3 comprises 13 residues. CDR1 SGHNT and CDR2 YYREEE come from the germline V gene (reference sequence). Trimming removed 4 bases at V and 2 bases at J, with 8 bases between. Written as DNA, the CDR3 is TGTGCCAGCAGCCTGGACGACACAGATACGCAGTATTTT. Protein product: CASSLDDTDTQYF.

As to this clonotype: A read error is possible here, since a much larger clone lies one base away. V gene TRBV6-1 combines with J gene TRBJ1-2; TRBD1 matches at 7 bases. This CDR3 has 13 residues. Germline CDR1 MNHNS, CDR2 SASEGT. CDR3 sequence (DNA): TGTACCAGCAGAAAAGGAACAGGGGATGGCTACACCTTC. This sequence encodes CTSRKGTGDGYTF.

On this clonotype: At one end the junction does not follow the germline gene, possibly because of a read error. This chain uses TRBV5-4 with TRBJ2-5; 8 bases agree with TRBD1. The CDR3 is 16 residues long. The germline V gene has CDR1 SGHNT and CDR2 YYREEE (reference sequence). CDR3 DNA sequence: TGTGCCGGCAGCTTTCGACAGGGGATAGGAGAGGAGGCCCACTACTTC. This gives the protein CAGSFRQGIGEEAHYF.

As regards this clonotype: Mismatch with germline at one junction end may stem from a read error. This chain uses TRBV12-3 or TRBV12-4 with TRBJ1-2; D ambiguous. The CDR3 is 15 amino acids. The CDR3 bases are TGTGCCAGCCGCCTGGGAAGCGGAACTAAGTATGGCTACACCTTC. This translates into CASRLGSGTKYGYTF.

V usage is TRBV6-2 or TRBV6-3 and J usage is TRBJ1-5; D ambiguous. Trimming took 6 bases from V and 6 from J, leaving 15 bases between them. The germline gives CDR1 MNHEY, CDR2 SVGEGT. There are 14 residues in the CDR3. As DNA, the CDR3 is TGTGCCAGCAGCATCAGTTCTAGGAGTCAGCCCCAGCATTTT. Residues: CASSISSRSQPQHF.

This clonotype has just one count. A junction end diverges from the germline sequence, so it may reflect a read error. J is TRBJ2-5 and V is TRBV4-3, with 9 bases identical to TRBD2. CDR3 length: 15 residues. Germline CDR1 LGHNA, CDR2 YSLEER. CDR3: CASSRKRGVQETHHF. For the CDR3, the DNA is TGCGCCAGCAGCCGGAAGCGGGGGGTCCAAGAGACCCACCACTTC.

This clonotype occurred many times. This chain connects TRBV29-1 to TRBJ2-7; D perhaps matches TRBD2 (6 bases). The V gene lost 4 bases and the J gene lost 2 bases, with 12 bases spanning the gap. Germline CDR1 is SQVTM and CDR2 is ANQGSEA. CDR3 size: 13 residues. CDR3 nucleotide sequence: TGCAGCGTTGGCGGGGCTGCCACCTACGAGCAGTACTTC. Translating gives CSVGGAATYEQYF.

With respect to this clonotype: Compared with germline, one end of the junction differs, possibly owing to a read error. This chain connects TRBV11-3 to TRBJ2-3; 13 bases agree with TRBD2. Germline lookup yields CDR1 SGHNT and CDR2 YENEEA. This CDR3 spans 15 amino acids. Here the CDR3 reads CDSSTGTSGIVEQLF. In nucleotides, the CDR3 is TGTGACAGCAGTACCGGGACTAGCGGGATAGTTGAGCAGTTATTC. The variable domain in full, completed from reference TRBV11-3 and TRBJ2-3, reads EAGVVQSPRYKIIEKKQPVAFWCNPISGHNTLYWYLQNLGQGPELLIRYENEEAVDDSQLPKDRFSAERLKGVDSTLKIQPAELGDSAVYLCDSSTGTSGIVEQLFGPGTRLTVL.

Details on this clonotype: This may be a read error, as it is one base from a much larger clone. CDR3 loop: CSASAFIRTSLMNTEAFF. The CDR3 DNA reads as TGCAGTGCCTCAGCCTTTATCAGAACCTCGCTTATGAACACTGAAGCTTTCTTT. This chain connects TRBV20-1 to TRBJ1-1; D not resolved. Trimming removed 6 bases from V and 0 bases from J, with 26 bases in between. The CDR3 is 18 amino acids. From germline, CDR1 is DFQATT and CDR2 SNEGSKA (reference sequence).

As concerns this clonotype: Germline is not matched at one junction end, which may reflect a read error. V usage is TRBV28 and J usage is TRBJ1-4; D not certain. CDR1 and CDR2 (germline): MDHEN, SYDVKM. The CDR3 has 15 residues. DNA of the CDR3: TGTGCCAGCACTTCAGGAGGCTGGACTAATGAAATACTGTTTTTT. This sequence encodes CASTSGGWTNEILFF. Supplemented by reference TRBV28 and TRBJ1-4, the full variable domain reads DVKVTQSSRYLVKRTGEKVFLECVQDMDHENMFWYRQDPGLGLRLIYFSYDVKMKEKGDIPEGYSVSREKKERFSLILESASTNQTSMYLCASTSGGWTNEILFFGSGTQLSVL.

Worth noting for this clonotype: A junction boundary mismatches the germline segment, possibly from a read error. This chain connects TRBV28 to TRBJ1-5; a possible D gene is TRBD1 (6 bases). The CDR3 totals 14 residues. The germline gives CDR1 MDHEN, CDR2 SYDVKM. CDR3 protein: CASTNGGHIQPHHF. The CDR3 bases are TGTGCCAGCACCAACGGGGGGCACATTCAGCCCCATCATTTT.

This clonotype was seen once. Mismatch with germline at one junction end may stem from a read error. The rearrangement uses TRBV11-3 and TRBJ2-1; 11 nucleotides align to TRBD2. Germline CDR1 SGHNT, CDR2 YENEEA. This CDR3 has 17 amino acids. DNA for the CDR3: TGTGCCAGCAGCCTAGAGTTAACTAGCGGGAGATACAATGAGCAGTTCTTC. This codes for CASSLELTSGRYNEQFF.

This clonotype was recorded at least ten times. This rearrangement joins TRBV6-5 to TRBJ2-7; 9 nucleotides line up with TRBD2. V trimming: 0 bases; J trimming: 7 bases; junction bases outside the gene matches: 10. The CDR3 covers 16 residues. CDR1 and CDR2 (germline): MNHEY, SVGAGI. The CDR3 region is CASSYSRGGGAGEQYF. The CDR3 nucleotides are TGTGCCAGCAGTTACTCTAGGGGCGGGGGGGCTGGAGAGCAGTACTTC.

As to this clonotype: An end of the junction differs from the germline gene, which may be a read error. The chain recombines TRBV12-3 or TRBV12-4 with TRBJ2-4; a weak D match, TRBD2 (5 bases). This CDR3 is built from 16 residues. DNA of the CDR3: TGTGCCAGCAGTTTTGGAGGCGGCCATGCCATAAACATTCAGTACTTC. Protein product: CASSFGGGHAINIQYF.

About this clonotype itself: This may stem from a read error, because a much larger clone lies one nucleotide away. J is TRBJ1-2 and V is TRBV20-1; D remains unclear. Germline CDR1 reads DFQATT; CDR2 reads SNEGSKA (reference sequence). The CDR3 runs 13 residues. CDR3 coding DNA: TGCAGTGCTAACCCCAGCTCTAACTATGGCTACGCCTTC. Its protein is CSANPSSNYGYAF.

As regards this clonotype: Its ends do not fully match the called genes, so a read error is possible. The chain links TRBV11-2 to TRBJ2-3; D not resolved. Germline CDR1 SGHAT, CDR2 FQNNGV. This CDR3 spans 11 amino acids. CDR3 region: CACSITDTQYF. DNA of the CDR3: TGTGCCTGCAGCATAACTGATACGCAGTATTTT.

As concerns this clonotype: Germline and junction disagree at one end, which may indicate a read error. The chain combines TRBV6-6 with TRBJ1-1; tentative D call: TRBD1 (6 bases). CDR1 and CDR2 from the germline V gene are MNHNY and SVGAGI (reference sequence). This CDR3 spans 13 amino acids. CDR3 region: CDSITEGDTEAFF. For the CDR3, the DNA is TGTGACAGCATCACGGAGGGGGACACTGAAGCTTTCTTT.

As for this clonotype: This clone may be a read error of a much larger clone one base away. This sequence joins TRBV6-2 or TRBV6-3 and TRBJ1-5; perhaps TRBD1 as D (6 bases). The CDR3 consists of 13 residues. Germline lookup yields CDR1 MNHEY and CDR2 SVGEGT. In nucleotides, the CDR3 is TGTGTCAGCAGTTACACACAGGGTCAGCCCCAGCATTTT. This codes for CVSSYTQGQPQHF.

With respect to this clonotype: The final CDR3 position lacks the conserved phenylalanine or tryptophan, pointing to a likely read error. The CDR3 region is CTSSRNPSGNEQFL. The CDR3 coding sequence is TGTACCAGCAGCCGCAACCCTAGCGGGAATGAGCAGTTCTTA. V usage is TRBV5-4 and J usage is TRBJ2-1, with TRBD2 identical over 8 bases. CDR1 and CDR2 (germline): SGHNT, YYREEE (reference sequence). This CDR3 spans 14 amino acids.

The J gene is TRBJ1-2, the V gene TRBV20-1; no clear D. This CDR3 contains 14 residues. CDR1 is DFQATT, CDR2 SNEGSKA, per germline (reference sequence). With 2 bases removed from V and 4 bases from J, the gap between germline ends came to 14 bases. CDR3 DNA sequence: TGCAGTGCTAGAAATCGTGTGGAAATCTATGGCTACACCTTC. It yields the protein CSARNRVEIYGYTF.

As for this clonotype: The CDR3 does not end in the conserved phenylalanine or tryptophan, so this is likely a read error. V usage is TRBV6-1 and J usage is TRBJ1-6, with no clear D. CDR1 and CDR2 (germline): MNHNS, SASEGT. This CDR3 is built from 12 residues. CDR3 bases: TGTGCCATATACATGCTAGGTTCAGCCCTCCACTCT. Its translation: CAIYMLGSALHS.

With regard to this clonotype: Relative to the germline gene, one junction end is altered; a read error may explain this. The V and J genes are TRBV11-2 and TRBJ1-5; no clear D. The CDR3 is 13 amino acids. The germline V gene encodes CDR1 SGHAT and CDR2 FQNNGV. CDR3: CVSSSLGDQPQHF. The CDR3 DNA sequence: TGTGTCAGCAGCTCACTGGGTGATCAGCCCCAGCATTTT.